This passage covers 10 T cell receptor beta chains from one sample sequenced in a study of cytomegalovirus exposure and HLA in healthy donors (dated by TCRdb to 2015 to 2018). Library prep was done by the immunoSEQ multiplex PCR assay. For the multiplex PCR, a mixture combining 60 forward primers for TCR Vbeta segments and 13 reverse primers for TCR Jbeta segments was used. Not all clones reach the TCRdb copy of this immuneACCESS table, which keeps in-frame sequences only. Checked studies attribute under half of the gap to unresolved V genes and leave the rest unexplained. Counted in this sample were 150,000 to 200,000 clones; around three quarters of them appeared once. Together, the top ten hold 3.1% of the sample. Sequencing was done on a sample of PBMCs. The receptors were sampled from a male donor in good health and CMV-seronegative.

The V gene is TRBV6-6, the J gene TRBJ2-5; TRBD2 agrees at 7 bases. With 2 bases clipped from V and 11 bases from J, the junction kept 11 bases outside the gene matches. Germline lookup yields CDR1 MNHNY and CDR2 SVGAGI (reference sequence). The CDR3 runs to 14 residues. CDR3 nucleotides: TGTGCCAGCAGTTACATCGTCGGGGCGCGGGAGCAGTACTTC. It codes for CASSYIVGAREQYF.

The rearrangement uses TRBV27 and TRBJ1-2, with TRBD1 matching 10 bases. V lost 0 bases to trimming and J lost 1 base; unmatched junction nucleotides: 2. This CDR3 is built from 16 residues. Germline V lookup: CDR1 MNHEY, CDR2 SMNVEV (reference sequence). The CDR3 bases are TGTGCCAGCAGTTTATCGGGGACAGGGGTTAACTATGGCTACACCTTC. Its translation is CASSLSGTGVNYGYTF.

The chain's CDR3 is CASSPPAGQGHEKLFF. Written as DNA, the CDR3 is TGTGCCAGCTCACCACCTGCGGGACAGGGGCATGAAAAACTGTTTTTT. The chain uses TRBV18 and TRBJ1-4; TRBD1 matches 10 bases. The CDR3 totals 16 residues. V was clipped by 0 bases and J by 6 bases; unmatched bases: 4. The V gene's germline CDR1 is KGHSH and CDR2 LQKENI.

This chain uses TRBV6-1 with TRBJ1-5, with a weak D call TRBD1 (6 bases). The CDR3 sequence is 13 residues long. CDR1 MNHNS and CDR2 SASEGT come from the germline V gene. V was trimmed by 6 bases and J by 3 bases, leaving 9 bases between them. CDR3 nucleotide sequence: TGTGCCAGCAGGGACAGCTACAATCAGCCCCAGCATTTT. As protein: CASRDSYNQPQHF.

The rearrangement links TRBV7-8 to TRBJ2-7, with 8 bases that match TRBD1. Germline V gene sequence: CDR1 SGHVS, CDR2 FQNEAQ. The CDR3 runs 15 residues. J gave up 3 bases and V 4 bases, and 8 bases lay outside the gene matches. CDR3 residues: CASSSYGQGDYEQYF. The CDR3 bases are TGTGCCAGCAGCTCCTACGGACAGGGAGACTACGAGCAGTACTTC.

The chain is built from TRBV19 and TRBJ2-7, with 7 bases aligning to TRBD1. V lost 3 bases and J lost 4; bases outside the gene matches: 3. Germline V CDR1 and CDR2: LNHDA, SQIVND (reference sequence). The CDR3 is made up of 13 amino acids. For the CDR3, the DNA is TGTGCCAGTAGTATCACAGGGGAGTACGAGCAGTACTTC. The encoded protein is CASSITGEYEQYF.

The V and J genes are TRBV18 and TRBJ2-1; weak D call: TRBD2 (6 bases). The CDR3 is made up of 15 amino acids. Looked up from germline, CDR1 is KGHSH and CDR2 is LQKENI. Trimming shortened V by 1 base and J by 6 bases, and 13 bases separated the two germline ends. The CDR3 nucleotides read TGTGCCAGCTCACCACTGGGGGGTCTGGCCAATGAGCAGTTCTTC. Translated: CASSPLGGLANEQFF.

V is TRBV6-5 and J is TRBJ2-5; TRBD2 matches at 8 bases. The end of the DNA aligns better with TRBJ2-7, so the J call may be wrong. Germline V gene data show CDR1 as MNHEY and CDR2 as SVGAGI. CDR3 length: 15 residues. The CDR3 sequence: CASSRGAGGAYEQYF. The CDR3 region has the DNA TGTGCCAGCAGTAGGGGCGCGGGGGGCGCCTACGAGCAGTACTTC.

The rearrangement links TRBV15 to TRBJ1-1; the match to TRBD1 covers 8 bases. This CDR3 has 14 residues. With V trimmed by 3 bases and J by 6 bases, 6 bases remained unmatched. Per germline, CDR1 LNHNV and CDR2 YYDKDF (reference sequence). The CDR3 DNA reads as TGTGCCACCAGCAGCGGACAGGGCACCTCTGAAGCTTTCTTT. It codes for CATSSGQGTSEAFF.

As for this clone: One end of the junction fails to match germline, which may point to a read error. V usage is TRBV20-1 and J usage is TRBJ1-3; no definite D call. The V gene's germline CDR1 is DFQATT and CDR2 SNEGSKA (reference sequence). This CDR3 comprises 10 residues. CDR3 in amino acids: CSASSRFAHF. The CDR3 coding sequence is TGCAGTGCTAGTTCTAGGTTTGCCCATTTT.